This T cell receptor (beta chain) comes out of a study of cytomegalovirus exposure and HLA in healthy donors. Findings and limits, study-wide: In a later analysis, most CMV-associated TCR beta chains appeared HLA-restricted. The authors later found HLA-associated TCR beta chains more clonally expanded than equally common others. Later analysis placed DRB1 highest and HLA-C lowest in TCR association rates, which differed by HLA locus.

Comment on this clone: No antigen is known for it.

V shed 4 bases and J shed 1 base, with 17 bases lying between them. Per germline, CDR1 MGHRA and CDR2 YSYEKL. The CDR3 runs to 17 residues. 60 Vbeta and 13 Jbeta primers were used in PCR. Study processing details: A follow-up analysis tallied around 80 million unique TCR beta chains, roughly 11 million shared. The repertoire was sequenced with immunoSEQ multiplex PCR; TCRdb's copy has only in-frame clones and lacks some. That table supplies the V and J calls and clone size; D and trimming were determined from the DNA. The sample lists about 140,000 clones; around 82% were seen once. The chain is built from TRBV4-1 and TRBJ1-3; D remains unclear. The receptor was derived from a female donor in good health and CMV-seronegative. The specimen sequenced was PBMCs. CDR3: CASSRFNSGESGNTIYF. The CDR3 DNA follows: TGCGCCAGCAGCCGATTCAACTCCGGGGAATCTGGAAACACCATATATTTT.